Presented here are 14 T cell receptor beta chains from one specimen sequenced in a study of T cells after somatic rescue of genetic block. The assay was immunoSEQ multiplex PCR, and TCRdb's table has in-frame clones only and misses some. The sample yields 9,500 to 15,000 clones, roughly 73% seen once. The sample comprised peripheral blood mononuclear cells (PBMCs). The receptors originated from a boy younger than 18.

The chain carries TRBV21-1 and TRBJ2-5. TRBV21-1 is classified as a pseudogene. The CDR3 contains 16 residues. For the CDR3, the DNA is TGTGCCAGCAGCAAAGGGGCCCCGAGGCGACAAGAGACCCAGTACTTC. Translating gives CASSKGAPRRQETQYF.

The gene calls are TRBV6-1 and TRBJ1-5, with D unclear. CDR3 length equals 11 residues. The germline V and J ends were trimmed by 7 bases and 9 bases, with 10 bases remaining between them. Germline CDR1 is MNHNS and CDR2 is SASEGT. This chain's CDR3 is CASKGEWPQHF. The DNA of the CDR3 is TGTGCCAGCAAAGGTGAATGGCCCCAGCATTTT.

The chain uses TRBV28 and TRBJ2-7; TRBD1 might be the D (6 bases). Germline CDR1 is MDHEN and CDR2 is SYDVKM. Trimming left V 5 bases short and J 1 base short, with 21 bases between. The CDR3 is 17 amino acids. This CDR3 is CASSIEGQTMGSYEQYF. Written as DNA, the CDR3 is TGTGCCAGCAGTATAGAGGGACAAACTATGGGGTCCTACGAGCAGTACTTC.

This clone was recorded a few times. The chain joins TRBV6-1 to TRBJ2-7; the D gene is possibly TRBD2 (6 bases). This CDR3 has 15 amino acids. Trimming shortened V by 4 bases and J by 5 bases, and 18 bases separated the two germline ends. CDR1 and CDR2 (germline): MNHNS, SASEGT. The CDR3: CASSALRDWANEQYF. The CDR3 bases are TGTGCCAGCAGTGCTCTCCGGGACTGGGCTAACGAGCAGTACTTC.

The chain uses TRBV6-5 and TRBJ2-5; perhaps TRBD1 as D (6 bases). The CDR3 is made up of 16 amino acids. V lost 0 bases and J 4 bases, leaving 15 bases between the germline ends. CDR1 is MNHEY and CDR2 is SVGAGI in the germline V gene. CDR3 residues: CASSYSSYMGAETQYF. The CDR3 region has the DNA TGTGCCAGCAGTTACTCGTCATATATGGGGGCAGAGACCCAGTACTTC.

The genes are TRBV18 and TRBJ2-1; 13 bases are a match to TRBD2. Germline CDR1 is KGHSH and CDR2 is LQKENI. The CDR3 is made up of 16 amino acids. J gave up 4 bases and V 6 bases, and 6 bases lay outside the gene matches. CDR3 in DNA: TGTGCCAGCTCGGGACCGACTAGCGGGAGGTACAATGAGCAGTTCTTC. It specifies CASSGPTSGRYNEQFF.

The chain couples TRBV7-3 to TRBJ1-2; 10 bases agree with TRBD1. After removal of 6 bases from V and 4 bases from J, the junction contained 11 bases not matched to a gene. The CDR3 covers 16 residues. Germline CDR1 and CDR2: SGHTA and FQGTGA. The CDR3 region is CASSPVGGQGTYGYTF. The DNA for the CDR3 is TGTGCCAGCAGTCCCGTGGGGGGACAGGGGACCTATGGCTACACCTTC.

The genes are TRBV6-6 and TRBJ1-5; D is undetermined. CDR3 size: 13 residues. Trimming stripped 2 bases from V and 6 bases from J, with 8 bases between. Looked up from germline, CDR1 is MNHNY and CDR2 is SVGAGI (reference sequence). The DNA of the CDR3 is TGTGCCAGCAGTTACCTTAGTCGTCAGCCCCAGCATTTT. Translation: CASSYLSRQPQHF.

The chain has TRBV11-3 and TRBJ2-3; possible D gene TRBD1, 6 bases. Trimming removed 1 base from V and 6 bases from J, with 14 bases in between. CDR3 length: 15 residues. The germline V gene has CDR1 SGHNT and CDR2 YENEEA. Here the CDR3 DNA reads TGTGCCAGCAGCTTAGGGGGGACAAACACGGATACGCAGTATTTT. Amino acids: CASSLGGTNTDTQYF.

CDR3 protein: CASSPRGIPQETQYF. The DNA of the CDR3 is TGTGCCAGCAGCCCCCGGGGGATCCCCCAAGAGACCCAGTACTTC. The chain is built from TRBV9 and TRBJ2-5; D perhaps matches TRBD2 (6 bases). The CDR3 is 15 residues long. CDR1 and CDR2 (germline): SGDLS, YYNGEE. Trimming took 4 bases from V and 1 from J, leaving 14 bases between them.

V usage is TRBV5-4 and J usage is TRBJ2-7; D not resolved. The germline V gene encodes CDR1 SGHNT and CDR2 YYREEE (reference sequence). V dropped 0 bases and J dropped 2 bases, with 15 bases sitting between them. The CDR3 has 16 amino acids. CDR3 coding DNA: TGTGCCAGCAGCTTGGGGGGAACGGTAACTCCCTACGAGCAGTACTTC. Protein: CASSLGGTVTPYEQYF.

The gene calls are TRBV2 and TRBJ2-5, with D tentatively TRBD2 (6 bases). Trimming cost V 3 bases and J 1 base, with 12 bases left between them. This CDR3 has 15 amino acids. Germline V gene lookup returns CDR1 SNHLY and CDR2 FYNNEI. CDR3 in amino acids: CASSDMGLSQETQYF. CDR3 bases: TGTGCCAGCAGTGATATGGGACTGAGCCAAGAGACCCAGTACTTC.

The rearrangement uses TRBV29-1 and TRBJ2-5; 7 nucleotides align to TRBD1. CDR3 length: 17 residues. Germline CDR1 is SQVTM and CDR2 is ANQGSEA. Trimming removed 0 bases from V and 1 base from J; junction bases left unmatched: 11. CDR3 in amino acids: CSVEDIRPDRPQETQYF. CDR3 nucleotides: TGCAGCGTTGAAGATATACGACCGGACAGGCCCCAAGAGACCCAGTACTTC.

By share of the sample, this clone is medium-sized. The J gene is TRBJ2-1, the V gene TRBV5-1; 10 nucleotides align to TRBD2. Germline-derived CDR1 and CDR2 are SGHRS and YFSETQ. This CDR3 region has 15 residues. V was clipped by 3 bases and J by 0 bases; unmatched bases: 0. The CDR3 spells CASSSSGSSYNEQFF. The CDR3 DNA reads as TGCGCCAGCAGCTCTAGCGGGAGCTCCTACAATGAGCAGTTCTTC.